This TCR beta chain was sequenced for a study of cytomegalovirus exposure and HLA in healthy donors. Using immunoSEQ multiplex PCR, the repertoire was profiled, and TCRdb retains in-frame clones only, with some absent. Counted here are approximately 65,000 clones, 94% occurring once; the ten biggest clones make up 1%. V gave up 8 bases and J gave up 5 bases; unmatched junction bases: 7. The CDR3 is 14 amino acids. Per the germline V gene, CDR1 is SGHTA and CDR2 is FQGNSA. The material sequenced was PBMCs. This receptor was taken from a young woman in good health and CMV-seronegative. The rearrangement links TRBV7-2 to TRBJ2-1; 9 bases fit TRBD1. CDR3 DNA sequence: TGTGCCAGCCGGCGGGGACAGGGTAACAATGAGCAGTTCTTC. As protein: CASRRGQGNNEQFF.